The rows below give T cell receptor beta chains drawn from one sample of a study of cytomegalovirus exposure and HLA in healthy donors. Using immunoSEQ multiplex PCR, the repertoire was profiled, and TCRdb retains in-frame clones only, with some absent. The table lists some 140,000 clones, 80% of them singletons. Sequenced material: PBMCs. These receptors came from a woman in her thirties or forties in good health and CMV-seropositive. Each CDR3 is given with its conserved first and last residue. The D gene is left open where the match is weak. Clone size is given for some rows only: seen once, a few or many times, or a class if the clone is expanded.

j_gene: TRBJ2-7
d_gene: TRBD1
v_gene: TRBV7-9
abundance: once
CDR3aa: CASSTIGQGLYEQYF
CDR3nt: TGTGCCAGCAGCACGATAGGACAGGGGCTCTACGAGCAGTACTTC

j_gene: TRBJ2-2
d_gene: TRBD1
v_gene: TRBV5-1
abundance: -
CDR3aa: CASSLAGQGATGELFF
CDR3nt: TGCGCCAGCAGCTTGGCCGGACAGGGGGCGACCGGGGAGCTGTTTTTT

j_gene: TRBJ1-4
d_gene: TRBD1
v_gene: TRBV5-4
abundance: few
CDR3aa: CASRKTGINEKLFF
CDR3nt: TGTGCCAGCAGGAAGACAGGGATAAATGAAAAACTGTTTTTT

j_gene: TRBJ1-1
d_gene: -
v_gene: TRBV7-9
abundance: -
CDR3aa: CASSRGNTEAFF
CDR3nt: TGTGCCAGCAGCAGGGGTAATACTGAAGCTTTCTTT

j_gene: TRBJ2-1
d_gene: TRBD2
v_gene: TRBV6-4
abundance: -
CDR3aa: CASSLLADEYNEQFF
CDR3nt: TGTGCCAGCAGTCTTCTAGCGGATGAGTACAATGAGCAGTTCTTC

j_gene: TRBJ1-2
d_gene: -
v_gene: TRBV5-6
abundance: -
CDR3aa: CASSLSASRGSPYGYTF
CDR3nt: TGTGCCAGCAGCTTGTCCGCAAGCCGGGGGTCTCCCTATGGCTACACCTTC

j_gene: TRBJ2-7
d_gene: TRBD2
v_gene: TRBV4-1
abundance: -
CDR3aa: CASSQNLAGTYEQYF
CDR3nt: TGCGCCAGCAGCCAAAATCTAGCGGGGACCTACGAGCAGTACTTC

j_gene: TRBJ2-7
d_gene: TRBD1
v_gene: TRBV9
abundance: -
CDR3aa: CASSVNPDREQYF
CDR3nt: TGTGCCAGCAGCGTGAATCCGGACAGGGAGCAGTACTTC

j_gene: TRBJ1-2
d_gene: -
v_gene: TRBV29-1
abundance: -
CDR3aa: CSVEIQAHGYTF
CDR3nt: TGCAGCGTTGAAATCCAAGCCCATGGCTACACCTTC

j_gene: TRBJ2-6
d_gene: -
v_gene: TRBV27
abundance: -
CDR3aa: CASKLSSGANVLTF
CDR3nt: TGTGCCAGCAAACTCTCATCTGGGGCCAACGTCCTGACTTTC

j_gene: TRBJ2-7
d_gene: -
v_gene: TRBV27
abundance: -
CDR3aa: CASSSLTGSYEQYF
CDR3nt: TGTGCCAGCAGTTCTTTGACAGGCTCCTACGAGCAGTACTTC

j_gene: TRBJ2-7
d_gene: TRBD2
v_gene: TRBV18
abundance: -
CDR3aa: CASSPATFSGGVYF
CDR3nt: TGTGCCAGCTCACCTGCTACATTTTCGGGAGGAGTGTACTTC

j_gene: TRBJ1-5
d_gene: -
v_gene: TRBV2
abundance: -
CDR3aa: CATRLEYGNQPQHF
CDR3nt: TGTGCCACCCGATTAGAATACGGTAATCAGCCCCAGCATTTT

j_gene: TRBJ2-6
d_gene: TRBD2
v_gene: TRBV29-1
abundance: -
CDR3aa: CSVETIASGRTSGANVLTF
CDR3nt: TGCAGCGTTGAAACGATAGCTAGCGGGAGGACCTCTGGGGCCAACGTCCTGACTTTC

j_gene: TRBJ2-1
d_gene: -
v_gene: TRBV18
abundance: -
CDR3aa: CASSQESYNEQFF
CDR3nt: TGTGCCAGCTCACAGGAGTCCTACAATGAGCAGTTCTTC

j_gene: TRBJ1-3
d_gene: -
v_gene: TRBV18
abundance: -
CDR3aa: CASSLGSGNTIYF
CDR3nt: TGTGCCAGCTCACTCGGGTCTGGAAACACCATATATTTT

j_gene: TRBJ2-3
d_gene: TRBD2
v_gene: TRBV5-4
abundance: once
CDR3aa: CASSLPGLAHSTDTQYF
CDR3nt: TGTGCCAGCAGCCTGCCGGGACTAGCACATAGCACAGATACGCAGTATTTT

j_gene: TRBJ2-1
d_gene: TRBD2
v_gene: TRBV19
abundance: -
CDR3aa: CASSIVVRLAGVNEQFF
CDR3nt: TGTGCCAGTAGTATTGTCGTCCGGCTAGCGGGAGTCAATGAGCAGTTCTTC

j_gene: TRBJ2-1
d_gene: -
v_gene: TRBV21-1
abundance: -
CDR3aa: CASSQRDRGDNEQFF
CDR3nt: TGTGCCAGCAGCCAAAGGGACAGGGGTGACAATGAGCAGTTCTTC

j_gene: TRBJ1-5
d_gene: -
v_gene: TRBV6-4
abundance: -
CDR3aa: CASPTGNSNQPQHF
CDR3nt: TGTGCCAGCCCAACAGGGAATAGCAATCAGCCCCAGCATTTT

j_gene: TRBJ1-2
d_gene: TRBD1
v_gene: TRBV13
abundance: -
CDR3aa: CASSLRGRQGTDYGYTF
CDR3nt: TGTGCCAGCAGCTTAAGGGGGCGGCAGGGGACTGACTATGGCTACACCTTC